This TCR beta chain was captured in a study of beta chain features in type 1 diabetes. Study outcomes and limitations: Shortening of TCRB CDR3s, moderate but significant, appeared in all four CD4+ subsets of Type 1 diabetes patients. High TCR expression in some cells could lead to their over-representation in cDNA sequencing.

Germline CDR1 SGHNT, CDR2 YYREEE (reference sequence). The length of the CDR3 is 19 residues. V trimming: 5 bases; J trimming: 0 bases; junction bases outside the gene matches: 7. This clone was observed a few times. Antigen unknown. Expressed TCRB transcripts were sequenced because the isolated RNA had all been reverse transcribed beforehand. TCRdb's copy holds only in-frame clones and misses some; the assay was immunoSEQ multiplex PCR. The table lists a few hundred thousand clones, about 26% of them singletons, with 3.5% to 4.5% in the top ten. The sample comprised central memory CD4+ T cells from blood. The clonotype comes from a man between 25 and 39 years old in good health. The chain combines TRBV5-4 with TRBJ2-6, with 14 bases lining up with TRBD2. This chain's CDR3 is CASSPGTSGRTSGANVLTF. The CDR3 DNA sequence: TGTGCCAGCAGTCCCGGGACTAGCGGGAGAACCTCTGGGGCCAACGTCCTGACTTTC.